This T cell receptor (beta chain) was recovered during a study of cytomegalovirus exposure and HLA in healthy donors. Study in general: The study placed about 81% of its approximately 400 genotyped donors in the Caucasian-associated ancestry cluster.

As concerns this clone: What it binds is not known.

Broader study findings: Association of a missense DCLRE1C variant with TCR beta V- and J-gene trimming was reported in a later analysis. The later analysis indicated that the majority of CMV-associated TCR beta chains appeared HLA-restricted.

The PCR ran on 60 Vbeta and 13 Jbeta primers. Here immunoSEQ multiplex PCR was the method, and the copy in TCRdb shows in-frame clones only, minus some. The sample lists around 99,000 clones, around 77% seen once, with roughly 3% in the top ten. This CDR3 spans 16 amino acids. The germline V and J ends were trimmed by 1 base and 0 bases, with 14 bases remaining between them. Germline V lookup: CDR1 SGHRS, CDR2 YFSETQ. The material sequenced was PBMCs. The rearrangement joins TRBV5-1 to TRBJ2-7, with D unclear. The receptor was derived from a man aged 40-49 years in good health and CMV-seronegative. This chain's CDR3 is CASSLPERQNSYEQYF. Here the CDR3 DNA reads TGCGCCAGCAGCTTGCCAGAGAGGCAGAACTCCTACGAGCAGTACTTC.